A single sample is the source of the 20 T cell receptor beta chains below, sequenced in a study of shared clonotypes between healthy human individuals. Profiling relied on immunoSEQ multiplex PCR, and the TCRdb table lists in-frame clones only, not all of them. The sample includes about 2.3 million clones, approximately 95% seen only once; the top ten take around 0.4%. Sample: naive CD4+ T cells from PBMCs. Described subset: CD45RA+ positively selected. The receptors were sampled from a man between 18 and 29 years old in good health. Some clones in this sample may be carry-over from other donors' samples.

Notes on this clone: Other DNA sequences within the sample encode an identical CDR3. The V and J genes are TRBV28 and TRBJ1-1; D possibly corresponds to TRBD1 (6 bases). The CDR3 is 15 residues long. The germline V and J ends were trimmed by 2 bases and 1 base, with 11 bases remaining between them. From germline, CDR1 is MDHEN and CDR2 SYDVKM. This CDR3 reads CASSLGGQPNTEAFF. The CDR3, as DNA: TGTGCCAGCAGTTTAGGGGGGCAGCCGAACACTGAAGCTTTCTTT.

The gene calls are TRBV7-6 and TRBJ2-4; TRBD1 matches 7 bases. V shed 4 bases, J shed 3 bases, and the junction held 12 bases outside the gene matches. The CDR3 loop spans 17 amino acids. Germline CDR1 reads SGHVS; CDR2 reads FNYEAQ. The CDR3 sequence: CASSSGTRGTVKNIQYF. CDR3 DNA: TGTGCCAGCAGCTCGGGGACAAGAGGGACAGTCAAAAACATTCAGTACTTC.

The CDR3 sequence: CASSPRDLDTEAFF. The CDR3 nucleotides are TGTGCCAGCAGCCCCAGGGACTTGGACACTGAAGCTTTCTTT. This chain uses TRBV7-9 with TRBJ1-1, with a tentative D call TRBD1 (5 bases). Germline V CDR1 and CDR2: SEHNR, FQNEAQ (reference sequence). This CDR3 has 14 amino acids. Trimming shortened V by 5 bases and J by 3 bases, and 13 bases separated the two germline ends.

The V call is TRBV12-5, the J call TRBJ2-1; D possibly corresponds to TRBD2 (5 bases). This CDR3 is 17 amino acids long. The germline gives CDR1 LGHNT, CDR2 FRNRAP. Trimming removed 3 bases from V and 10 bases from J, with 25 bases in between. CDR3 nucleotides: TGTGCTAGTGGTTTATTTCTCGGACTTATAGCATTAGGGGAGCAGTTCTTC. Translating gives CASGLFLGLIALGEQFF. Combining the CDR3 with reference TRBV12-5 and TRBJ2-1 gives the whole variable domain DARVTQTPRHKVTEMGQEVTMRCQPILGHNTVFWYRQTMMQGLELLAYFRNRAPLDDSGMPKDRFSAEMPDATLATLKIQPSEPRDSAVYFCASGLFLGLIALGEQFFGPGTRLTVL.

The V call is TRBV7-3, the J call TRBJ2-2; 7 positions match TRBD2. Germline V gene sequence: CDR1 SGHTA, CDR2 FQGTGA. Trimming cost V 4 bases and J 2 bases; bases outside gene matches: 10. The CDR3 loop spans 17 amino acids. DNA of the CDR3: TGTGCCAGCAGCTATAACCGGGCGGGACTAAACACCGGGGAGCTGTTTTTT. Protein sequence: CASSYNRAGLNTGELFF.

The V gene is TRBV9, the J gene TRBJ1-1; the match to TRBD1 covers 7 bases. In germline, CDR1 is SGDLS, CDR2 YYNGEE. V lost 7 bases to trimming and J lost 2 bases; unmatched junction nucleotides: 8. The CDR3 spans 14 residues. CDR3 in DNA: TGTGCCAGCGCGCGGGGACAGCTTAACACTGAAGCTTTCTTT. Amino acids: CASARGQLNTEAFF.

The chain carries TRBV18 and TRBJ1-4; TRBD1 is a possible D gene (6 bases). The V and J ends lost 3 bases and 5 bases respectively, with 16 bases between them. Germline CDR1 reads KGHSH; CDR2 reads LQKENI. The CDR3 totals 16 residues. The DNA for the CDR3 is TGTGCCAGCTCACCCCAGGGGATTCCGAGCAATGAAAAACTGTTTTTT. Translation gives CASSPQGIPSNEKLFF.

V usage is TRBV7-9 and J usage is TRBJ2-2; D gene unclear. V was clipped by 5 bases and J by 8 bases, with 9 bases between them. The CDR3 is 12 amino acids. Germline CDR1 reads SEHNR; CDR2 reads FQNEAQ (reference sequence). The CDR3 is CASSLIEGELFF. The CDR3 DNA reads TGTGCCAGCAGCCTCATTGAGGGGGAGCTGTTTTTT.

The V and J genes are TRBV4-3 and TRBJ1-6; D unclear. V gave up 1 base and J gave up 0 bases, with 19 bases separating them. This CDR3 is built from 20 residues. Germline V gene sequence: CDR1 LGHNA, CDR2 YSLEER. CDR3 amino acids: CASSQVFSRRQSSYNSPLHF. As DNA, the CDR3 is TGCGCCAGCAGCCAAGTTTTTTCCCGTCGGCAGAGCTCCTATAATTCACCCCTCCACTTT.

As concerns this clone: One end of the junction does not line up with germline, which may come from a read error. The same CDR3 can be traced to other DNA sequences in this sample. This chain uses TRBV5-4 with TRBJ2-7; TRBD2 agrees at 12 bases. Germline CDR1 SGHNT, CDR2 YYREEE (reference sequence). The CDR3 has 15 residues. CDR3 sequence reads: CASSLAGGRSYEQYF. The CDR3 nucleotides read TGTGCCAGCAGTCTAGCGGGAGGGAGATCCTACGAGCAGTACTTT. Based on the CDR3 plus reference TRBV5-4 and TRBJ2-7, the full variable domain is ETGVTQSPTHLIKTRGQQVTLRCSSQSGHNTVSWYQQALGQGPQFIFQYYREEENGRGNFPPRFSGLQFPNYSSELNVNALELDDSALYLCASSLAGGRSYEQYFGPGTRLTVT.

This clone has only one observation. The chain employs TRBV6-5 and TRBJ1-5; D is unclear. Deletions cut 6 bases from V and 3 bases from J, with 15 bases between. This CDR3 contains 15 residues. The germline V gene encodes CDR1 MNHEY and CDR2 SVGAGI. CDR3 DNA: TGTGCCAGCAGCCGGGGAAGGACTTACAATCAGCCCCAGCATTTT. Translation gives CASSRGRTYNQPQHF.

V usage is TRBV18 and J usage is TRBJ2-7; D is unresolved. Trimming took off 2 bases at V and 0 bases at J, with 14 bases between the two ends. This CDR3 is 16 amino acids long. Germline lookup yields CDR1 KGHSH and CDR2 LQKENI. Here the CDR3 DNA reads TGTGCCAGCTCACCAATTAGGGCGTCAAGCTCCTACGAGCAGTACTTC. Translated, it gives CASSPIRASSSYEQYF.

The chain recombines TRBV13 with TRBJ2-6; D unresolved. The CDR3 totals 14 residues. Germline V gene lookup returns CDR1 PRHDT and CDR2 FYEKMQ (reference sequence). V was clipped by 6 bases and J by 0 bases, with 6 bases between them. The CDR3 sequence: CASSSSSGANVLTF. The CDR3 DNA follows: TGTGCCAGCAGTTCCAGCTCTGGGGCCAACGTCCTGACTTTC.

The rearrangement uses TRBV7-2 and TRBJ2-7, with a possible D match to TRBD2 (5 bases). V was cut by 5 bases and J by 12 bases, with 26 bases left in between. Per germline, CDR1 SGHTA and CDR2 FQGNSA. The CDR3 has 15 residues. In DNA, the CDR3 is TGTGCCAGCAGCCCCACTCGCGGAGGTGCTTCTTACCGGTACTTC. This translates into CASSPTRGGASYRYF.

The J gene is TRBJ2-2, the V gene TRBV28, with a weak D call TRBD1 (6 bases). V was trimmed by 5 bases and J by 3 bases, leaving 13 bases between them. Germline V gives CDR1 MDHEN, CDR2 SYDVKM. The CDR3 is made up of 15 amino acids. CDR3 in DNA: TGTGCCAGCAGTATTCAAGGGGGTTACACCGGGGAGCTGTTTTTT. As protein: CASSIQGGYTGELFF.

There are a few counts of this clone. V and J are TRBV4-2 and TRBJ2-2; D might be TRBD2 (6 bases). The CDR3 contains 17 residues. CDR1 is LGHNA and CDR2 is YNFKEQ in the germline V gene. Trimming stripped 0 bases from V and 2 bases from J, with 13 bases between. In nucleotides, the CDR3 is TGTGCCAGCAGCCAAGATTGGGCTAGCGCTAACACCGGGGAGCTGTTTTTT. The encoded protein is CASSQDWASANTGELFF.

The J gene is TRBJ2-2, the V gene TRBV18; 7 bases line up with TRBD1. This CDR3 has 15 amino acids. V lost 1 base and J lost 6; bases outside the gene matches: 5. Germline CDR1 KGHSH, CDR2 LQKENI. In nucleotides, the CDR3 is TGTGCCAGCTCACCACAGGGGGCGAAGGCCGGGGAGCTGTTTTTT. This encodes CASSPQGAKAGELFF.

V is TRBV9 and J is TRBJ1-2; D gene ambiguous. The CDR3 runs 14 residues. CDR1 and CDR2 from the germline V gene are SGDLS and YYNGEE. The V end was cut by 4 bases, the J end by 6 bases, with 16 bases between. This chain's CDR3 is CASSPRTVRDGYTF. CDR3 in DNA: TGTGCCAGCAGCCCACGGACCGTGCGGGATGGCTACACCTTC. The variable domain in full, completed from reference TRBV9 and TRBJ1-2, reads DSGVTQTPKHLITATGQRVTLRCSPRSGDLSVYWYQQSLDQGLQFLIQYYNGEERAKGNILERFSAQQFPDLHSELNLSSLELGDSALYFCASSPRTVRDGYTFGSGTRLTVV.

The chain employs TRBV28 and TRBJ1-2, with 7 bases aligning to TRBD1. J lost 7 bases, V lost 5 bases, and 13 bases had no gene match. Germline CDR1 is MDHEN and CDR2 is SYDVKM. CDR3 length: 15 residues. As DNA, the CDR3 is TGTGCCAGCAGTGACTTACAGGGGATCTTACGTGGCTACACCTTC. Protein sequence: CASSDLQGILRGYTF.

The chain is built from TRBV9 and TRBJ2-3, with 9 positions matching TRBD1. CDR1 is SGDLS, CDR2 YYNGEE, per germline. The CDR3 contains 16 residues. Trimming cost V 0 bases and J 1 base; bases outside gene matches: 3. The CDR3 bases are TGTGCCAGCAGCGTAGGAAGGACAGGGGGCACAGATACGCAGTATTTT. This translates into CASSVGRTGGTDTQYF. The full variable domain, in which reference TRBV9 and TRBJ2-3 provide the parts outside the CDR3, is DSGVTQTPKHLITATGQRVTLRCSPRSGDLSVYWYQQSLDQGLQFLIQYYNGEERAKGNILERFSAQQFPDLHSELNLSSLELGDSALYFCASSVGRTGGTDTQYFGPGTRLTVL.